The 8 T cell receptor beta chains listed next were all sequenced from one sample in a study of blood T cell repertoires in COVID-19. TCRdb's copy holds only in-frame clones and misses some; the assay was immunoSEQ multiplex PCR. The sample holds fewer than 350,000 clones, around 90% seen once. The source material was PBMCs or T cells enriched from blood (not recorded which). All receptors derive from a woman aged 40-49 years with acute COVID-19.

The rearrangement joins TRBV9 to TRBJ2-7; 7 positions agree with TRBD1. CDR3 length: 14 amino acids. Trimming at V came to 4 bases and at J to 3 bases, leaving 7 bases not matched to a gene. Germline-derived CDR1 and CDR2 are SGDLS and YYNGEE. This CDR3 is CASSRQGYDYEQYF. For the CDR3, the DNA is TGTGCCAGCAGCAGACAGGGATATGACTACGAGCAGTACTTC.

CDR3 nucleotides: TGTGCCTGGAGCGAAGGGGTCAAGCAGCCCCAGCATTTT. Protein product: CAWSEGVKQPQHF. The V gene is TRBV30, the J gene TRBJ1-5; the D gene is possibly TRBD1 (5 bases). Deletions cut 3 bases from V and 7 bases from J, with 13 bases between. Germline CDR1 and CDR2: GTSNPN and SVGIG (reference sequence). The CDR3 length is 13 residues. Based on the CDR3 plus reference TRBV30 and TRBJ1-5, the full variable domain is SQTIHQWPATLVQPVGSPLSLECTVEGTSNPNLYWYRQAAGRGLQLLFYSVGIGQISSEVPQNLSASRPQDRQFILSSKKLLLSDSGFYLCAWSEGVKQPQHFGDGTRLSIL.

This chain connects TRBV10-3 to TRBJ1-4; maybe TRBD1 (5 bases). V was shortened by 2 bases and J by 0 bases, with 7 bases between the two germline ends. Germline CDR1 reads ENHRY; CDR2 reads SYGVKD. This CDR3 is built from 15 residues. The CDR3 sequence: CAISEGGATNEKLFF. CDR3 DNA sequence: TGTGCCATCAGTGAGGGGGGGGCAACTAATGAAAAACTGTTTTTT.

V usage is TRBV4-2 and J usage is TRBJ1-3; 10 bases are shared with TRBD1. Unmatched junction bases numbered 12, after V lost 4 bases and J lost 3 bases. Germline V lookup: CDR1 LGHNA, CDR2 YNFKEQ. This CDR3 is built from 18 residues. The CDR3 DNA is TGTGCCAGCAGCCGCCAACACCCCGGGACAGGGGATGGAAACACCATATATTTT. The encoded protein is CASSRQHPGTGDGNTIYF.

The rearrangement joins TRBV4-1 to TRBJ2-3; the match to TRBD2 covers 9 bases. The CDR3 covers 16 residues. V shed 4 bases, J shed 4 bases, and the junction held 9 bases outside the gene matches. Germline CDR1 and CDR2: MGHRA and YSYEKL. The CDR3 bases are TGCGCCAGCAGCCTATCGGGCGGGGGGGCCTCAGATACGCAGTATTTT. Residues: CASSLSGGGASDTQYF.

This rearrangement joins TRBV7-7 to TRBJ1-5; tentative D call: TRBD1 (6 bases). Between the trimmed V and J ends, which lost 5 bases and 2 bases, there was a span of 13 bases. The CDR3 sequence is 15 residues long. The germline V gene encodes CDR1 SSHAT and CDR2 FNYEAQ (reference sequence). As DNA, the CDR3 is TGTGCCAGCAGCCCCACGACAGGCGGCAATCAGCCCCAGCATTTT. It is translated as CASSPTTGGNQPQHF.

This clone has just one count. The CDR3 DNA reads TGTGCCAGCAGCCTAGGGACTAGCGGGAGGGCCTGGTCCCCTGCGGAGACCCAGTACTTC. Residues: CASSLGTSGRAWSPAETQYF. The chain couples TRBV9 to TRBJ2-5, with TRBD2 matching over 16 bases. Per germline, CDR1 SGDLS and CDR2 YYNGEE. With 4 bases clipped from V and 5 bases from J, the junction kept 17 bases outside the gene matches. CDR3 length equals 20 residues.

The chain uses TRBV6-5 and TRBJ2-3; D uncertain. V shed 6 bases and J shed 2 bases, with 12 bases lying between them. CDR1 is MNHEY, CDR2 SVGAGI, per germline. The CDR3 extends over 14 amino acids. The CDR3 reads CASSSVSYTDTQYF. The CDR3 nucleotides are TGTGCCAGCAGCTCGGTTTCGTACACAGATACGCAGTATTTT.